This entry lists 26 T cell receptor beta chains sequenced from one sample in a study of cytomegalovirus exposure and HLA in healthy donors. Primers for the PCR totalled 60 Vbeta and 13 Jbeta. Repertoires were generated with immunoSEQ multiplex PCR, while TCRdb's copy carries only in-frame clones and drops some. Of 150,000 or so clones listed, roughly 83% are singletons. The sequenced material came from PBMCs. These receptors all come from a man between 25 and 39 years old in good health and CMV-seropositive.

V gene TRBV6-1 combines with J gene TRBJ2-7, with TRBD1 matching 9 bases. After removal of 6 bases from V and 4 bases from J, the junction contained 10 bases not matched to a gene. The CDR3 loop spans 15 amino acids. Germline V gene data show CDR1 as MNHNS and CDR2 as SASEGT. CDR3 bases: TGTGCCAGCAGACAGGGGGCCGGCGGTAGGTACGAGCAGTACTTC. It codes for CASRQGAGGRYEQYF.

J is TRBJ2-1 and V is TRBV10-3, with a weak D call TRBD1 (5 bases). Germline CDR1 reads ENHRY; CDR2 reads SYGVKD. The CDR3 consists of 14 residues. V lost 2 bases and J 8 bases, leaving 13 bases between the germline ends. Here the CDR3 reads CAISEQGAVDEQFF. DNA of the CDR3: TGTGCCATCAGTGAGCAAGGGGCTGTTGATGAGCAGTTCTTC.

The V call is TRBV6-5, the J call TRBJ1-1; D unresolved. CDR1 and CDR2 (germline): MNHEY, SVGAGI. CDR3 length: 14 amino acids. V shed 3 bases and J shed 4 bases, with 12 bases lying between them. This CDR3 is CASSYRVGSTEAFF. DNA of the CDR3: TGTGCCAGCAGTTATCGGGTAGGGAGCACTGAAGCTTTCTTT.

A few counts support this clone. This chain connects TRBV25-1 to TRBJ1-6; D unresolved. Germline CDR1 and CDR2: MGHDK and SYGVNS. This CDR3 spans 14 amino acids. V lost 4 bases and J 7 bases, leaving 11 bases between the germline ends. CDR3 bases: TGTGCCAGCAGTGGTTGGGAGGGAAATTCACCCCTCCACTTT. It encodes CASSGWEGNSPLHF.

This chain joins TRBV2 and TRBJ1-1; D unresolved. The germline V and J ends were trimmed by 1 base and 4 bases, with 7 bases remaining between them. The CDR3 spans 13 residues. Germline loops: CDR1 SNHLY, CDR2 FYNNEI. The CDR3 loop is CASSEVWSTEAFF. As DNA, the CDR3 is TGTGCCAGCAGTGAAGTATGGAGCACTGAAGCTTTCTTT.

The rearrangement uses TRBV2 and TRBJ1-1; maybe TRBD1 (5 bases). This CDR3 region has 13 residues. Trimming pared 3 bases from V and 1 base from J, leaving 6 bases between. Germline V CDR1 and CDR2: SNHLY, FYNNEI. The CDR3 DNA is TGTGCCAGCAGTGATCAGGGGAACACTGAAGCTTTCTTT. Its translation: CASSDQGNTEAFF.

In DNA, the CDR3 is TGTGCCAGCAGTTTTGGGGGCGATCAGCCCCAGCATTTT. Translated: CASSFGGDQPQHF. The rearrangement links TRBV6-5 to TRBJ1-5, with TRBD1 as a possible D gene (6 bases). V lost 4 bases and J 5 bases, leaving 9 bases between the germline ends. The CDR3 spans 13 residues. CDR1 MNHEY and CDR2 SVGAGI come from the germline V gene.

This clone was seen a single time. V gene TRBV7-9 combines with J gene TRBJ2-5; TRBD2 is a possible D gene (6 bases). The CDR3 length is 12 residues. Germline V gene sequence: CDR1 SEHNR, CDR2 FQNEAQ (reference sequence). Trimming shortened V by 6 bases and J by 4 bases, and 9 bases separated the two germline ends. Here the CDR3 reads CASRPGGETQYF. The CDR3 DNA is TGTGCCAGCAGACCCGGGGGAGAGACCCAGTACTTC. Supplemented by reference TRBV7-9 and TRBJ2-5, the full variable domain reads DTGVSQNPRHKITKRGQNVTFRCDPISEHNRLYWYRQTLGQGPEFLTYFQNEAQLEKSRLLSDRFSAERPKGSFSTLEIQRTEQGDSAMYLCASRPGGETQYFGPGTRLLVL.

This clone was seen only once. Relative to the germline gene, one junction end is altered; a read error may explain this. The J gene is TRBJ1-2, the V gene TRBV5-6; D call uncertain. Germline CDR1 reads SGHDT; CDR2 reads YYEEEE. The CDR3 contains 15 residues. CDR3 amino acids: CASSLGQSGTSHSPF. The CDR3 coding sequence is TGTGCCAGCAGCTTGGGGCAGTCAGGCACCTCCCACTCGCCCTTC. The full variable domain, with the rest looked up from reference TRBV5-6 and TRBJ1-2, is DAGVTQSPTHLIKTRGQQVTLRCSPKSGHDTVSWYQQALGQGPQFIFQYYEEEERQRGNFPDRFSGHQFPNYSSELNVNALLLGDSALYLCASSLGQSGTSHSPFGSGTRLTVV.

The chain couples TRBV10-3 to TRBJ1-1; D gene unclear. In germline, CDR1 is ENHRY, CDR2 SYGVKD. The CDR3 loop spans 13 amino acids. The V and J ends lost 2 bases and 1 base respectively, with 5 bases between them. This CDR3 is CAISEQENTEAFF. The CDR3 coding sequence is TGTGCCATCAGTGAGCAGGAGAACACTGAAGCTTTCTTT.

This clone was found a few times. This chain's CDR3 is CASNPRPGSYEQYF. DNA of the CDR3: TGCGCCAGCAACCCCCGCCCAGGGTCCTACGAGCAGTACTTC. This chain links TRBV5-1 with TRBJ2-7; TRBD1 might be the D (5 bases). Germline CDR1 SGHRS, CDR2 YFSETQ. The V gene lost 6 bases and the J gene lost 1 base, with 14 bases spanning the gap. CDR3 size: 14 residues.

The CDR3 DNA is TGTGCCAGCAGGGGTAGTCGAGGGACAGGGGGCGAGGCGCGTTCCGGGGAGCTGTTTTTT. Translating it yields CASRGSRGTGGEARSGELFF. The rearrangement uses TRBV7-8 and TRBJ2-2, with 12 positions matching TRBD1. Germline values: CDR1 SGHVS, CDR2 FQNEAQ. The CDR3 extends over 20 amino acids. The junction had 20 bases not matched to a gene; V was cut back by 6 bases and J by 6 bases.

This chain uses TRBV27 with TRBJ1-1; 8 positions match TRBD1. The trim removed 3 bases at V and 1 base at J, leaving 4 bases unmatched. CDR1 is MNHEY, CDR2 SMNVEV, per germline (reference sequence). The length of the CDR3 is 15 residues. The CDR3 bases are TGTGCCAGCAGTTTGCTCGGACAGGGGAACACTGAAGCTTTCTTT. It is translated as CASSLLGQGNTEAFF.

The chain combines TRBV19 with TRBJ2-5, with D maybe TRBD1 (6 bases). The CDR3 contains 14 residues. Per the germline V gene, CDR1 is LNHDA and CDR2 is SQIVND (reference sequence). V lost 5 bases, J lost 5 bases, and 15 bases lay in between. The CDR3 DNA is TGTGCCAGTAGTCCCGGACAGTCTAGGGAGACCCAGTACTTC. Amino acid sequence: CASSPGQSRETQYF. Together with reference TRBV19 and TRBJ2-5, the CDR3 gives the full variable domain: DGGITQSPKYLFRKEGQNVTLSCEQNLNHDAMYWYRQDPGQGLRLIYYSQIVNDFQKGDIAEGYSVSREKKESFPLTVTSAQKNPTAFYLCASSPGQSRETQYFGPGTRLLVL.

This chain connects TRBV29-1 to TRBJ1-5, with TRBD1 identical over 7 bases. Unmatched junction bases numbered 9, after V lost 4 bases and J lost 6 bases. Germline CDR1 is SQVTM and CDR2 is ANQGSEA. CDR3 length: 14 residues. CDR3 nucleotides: TGCAGCGTTGTTGGCCAGGGGGTTGGTCAGCCCCAGCATTTT. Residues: CSVVGQGVGQPQHF.

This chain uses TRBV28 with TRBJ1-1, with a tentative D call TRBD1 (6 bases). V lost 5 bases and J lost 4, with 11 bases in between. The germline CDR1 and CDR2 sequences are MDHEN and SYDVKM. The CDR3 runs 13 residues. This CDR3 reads CASSLGGGTEAFF. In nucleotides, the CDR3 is TGTGCCAGCAGTCTAGGGGGGGGCACTGAAGCTTTCTTT.

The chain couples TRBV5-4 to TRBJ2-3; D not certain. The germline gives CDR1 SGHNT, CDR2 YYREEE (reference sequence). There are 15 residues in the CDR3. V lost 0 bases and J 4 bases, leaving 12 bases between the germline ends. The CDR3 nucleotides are TGTGCCAGCAGCTTGGGGCAAGAAAACGCAGATACGCAGTATTTT. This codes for CASSLGQENADTQYF.

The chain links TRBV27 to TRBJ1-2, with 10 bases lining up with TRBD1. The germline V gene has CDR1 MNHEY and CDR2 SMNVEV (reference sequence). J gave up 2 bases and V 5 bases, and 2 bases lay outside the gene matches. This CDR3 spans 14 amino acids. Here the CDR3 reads CASSDRGRNYGYTF. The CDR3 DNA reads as TGTGCCAGCAGTGACAGGGGGCGCAACTATGGCTACACCTTC.

The CDR3 is CASSSPQGARNTEAFF. The CDR3 DNA reads as TGTGCCAGCAGTTCACCGCAGGGGGCTCGGAACACTGAAGCTTTCTTT. The J gene is TRBJ1-1, the V gene TRBV28; 8 bases are shared with TRBD1. The CDR3 sequence is 16 residues long. Trimming took 4 bases from V and 1 from J; bases not matched to a gene: 8. CDR1 and CDR2 from the germline V gene are MDHEN and SYDVKM.

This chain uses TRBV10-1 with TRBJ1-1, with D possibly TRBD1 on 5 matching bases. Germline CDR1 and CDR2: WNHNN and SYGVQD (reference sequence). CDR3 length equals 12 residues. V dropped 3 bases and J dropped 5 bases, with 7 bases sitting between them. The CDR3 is CASSDKGTEAFF. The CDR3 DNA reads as TGCGCCAGCAGTGATAAGGGGACTGAAGCTTTCTTT.

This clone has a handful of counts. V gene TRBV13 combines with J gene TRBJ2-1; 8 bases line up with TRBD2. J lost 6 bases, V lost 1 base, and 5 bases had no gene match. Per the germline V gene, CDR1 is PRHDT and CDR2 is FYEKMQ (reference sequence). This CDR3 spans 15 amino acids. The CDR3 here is CASSLAGGRANEQFF. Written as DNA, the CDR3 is TGTGCCAGCAGCTTAGCGGGGGGGCGGGCCAATGAGCAGTTCTTC.

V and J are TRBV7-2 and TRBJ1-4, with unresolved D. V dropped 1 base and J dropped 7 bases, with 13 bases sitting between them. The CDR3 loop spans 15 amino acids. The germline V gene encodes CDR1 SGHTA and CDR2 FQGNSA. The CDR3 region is CASSLGGVVAEKLFF. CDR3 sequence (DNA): TGTGCCAGCAGCTTAGGGGGAGTGGTGGCTGAAAAACTGTTTTTT.

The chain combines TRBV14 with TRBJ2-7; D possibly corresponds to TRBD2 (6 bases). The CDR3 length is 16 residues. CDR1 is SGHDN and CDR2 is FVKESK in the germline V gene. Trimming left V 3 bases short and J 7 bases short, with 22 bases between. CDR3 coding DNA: TGTGCCAGCAGCCAGGACTTCCGGGCCCACGGAGGGGAGCAGTACTTC. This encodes CASSQDFRAHGGEQYF.

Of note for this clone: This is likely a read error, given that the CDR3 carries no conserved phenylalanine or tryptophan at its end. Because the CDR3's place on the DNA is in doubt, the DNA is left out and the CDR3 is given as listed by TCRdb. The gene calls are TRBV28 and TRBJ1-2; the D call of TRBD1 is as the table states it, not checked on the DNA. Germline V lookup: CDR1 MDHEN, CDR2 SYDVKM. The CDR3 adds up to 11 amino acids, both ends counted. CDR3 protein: CASSSRGDRTL.

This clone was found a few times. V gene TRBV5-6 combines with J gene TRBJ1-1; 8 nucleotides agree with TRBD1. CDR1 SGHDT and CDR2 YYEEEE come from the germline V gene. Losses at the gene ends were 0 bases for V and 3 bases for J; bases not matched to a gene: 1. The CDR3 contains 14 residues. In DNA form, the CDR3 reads TGTGCCAGCAGCTTGGACAGGGGGTACACTGAAGCTTTCTTT. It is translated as CASSLDRGYTEAFF.

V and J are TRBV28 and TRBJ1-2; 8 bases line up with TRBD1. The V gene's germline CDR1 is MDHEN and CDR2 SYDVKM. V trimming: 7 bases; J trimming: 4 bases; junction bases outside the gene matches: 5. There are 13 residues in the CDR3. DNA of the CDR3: TGTGCCAGCATCACGACAGGGGTCTATGGCTACACCTTC. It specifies CASITTGVYGYTF.